This TCR beta chain comes out of a study of radiotherapy plus CTLA-4 blockade in lung cancer. For this clone: The target antigen is unknown.

The CDR3 contains 13 residues. Germline assignment: CDR1 SGHTA and CDR2 FQGNSA. V lost 6 bases, J lost 3 bases, and 11 bases lay in between. Generated by immunoSEQ multiplex PCR, the TCRdb table keeps only in-frame clones and is missing some. Counted here are about 48,000 clones, 70% to 90% occurring once; the ten biggest clones make up 15% to 20%. Regarding the study as a whole: Best predicting response, reportedly, were early blood T cell clone dynamics, with interferon-beta. Blood TCR clones of tumor origin expanded after radiotherapy plus ipilimumab.

The study gave focal radiation plus ipilimumab CTLA-4 blockade to patients with chemo-refractory metastatic non-small-cell lung cancer. The sequences come from peripheral blood, collected from a patient treated with radiotherapy plus ipilimumab. This TCR was sampled from a human donor with non-small cell lung cancer that progressed on radiotherapy plus ipilimumab. Some clones in this sample may be carry-over from other donors' samples. The chain joins TRBV7-2 to TRBJ1-2; D is perhaps TRBD1 (6 bases). The CDR3 region is CASSKGGHYGYTF. The CDR3 nucleotides are TGTGCCAGCAGTAAAGGGGGACACTATGGCTACACCTTC.